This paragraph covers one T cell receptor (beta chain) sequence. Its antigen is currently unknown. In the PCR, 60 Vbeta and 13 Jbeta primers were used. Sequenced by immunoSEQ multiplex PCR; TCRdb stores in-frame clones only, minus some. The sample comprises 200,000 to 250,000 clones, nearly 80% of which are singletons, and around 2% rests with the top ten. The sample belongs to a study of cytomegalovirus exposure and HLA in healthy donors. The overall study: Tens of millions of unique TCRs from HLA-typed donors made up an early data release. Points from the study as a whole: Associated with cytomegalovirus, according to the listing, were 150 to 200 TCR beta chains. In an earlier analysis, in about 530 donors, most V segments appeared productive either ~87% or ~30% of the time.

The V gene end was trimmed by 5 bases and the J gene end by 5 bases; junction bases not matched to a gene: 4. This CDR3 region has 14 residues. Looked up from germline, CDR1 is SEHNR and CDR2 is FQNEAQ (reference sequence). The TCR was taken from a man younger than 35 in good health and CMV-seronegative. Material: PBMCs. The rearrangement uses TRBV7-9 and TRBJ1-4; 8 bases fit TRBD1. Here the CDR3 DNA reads TGTGCCAGCAGCCTACAGGGGGGAAATGAAAAACTGTTTTTT. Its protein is CASSLQGGNEKLFF.